This T cell receptor (beta chain) was captured in a study of blood T cell repertoires in COVID-19. Germline CDR1 and CDR2: MNHEY and SVGAGI. The CDR3 spans 13 residues. Trimming took 4 bases from V and 4 from J, leaving 8 bases between them. Authors' data handling: Quantification of nucleated cells was approximated via reference gene primer amplification. Using immunoSEQ multiplex PCR, the repertoire was profiled, and TCRdb retains in-frame clones only, with some absent. D and trimming come from the DNA, and the V and J calls and clone size come from that table. Seen here are about 220,000 clones, around 82% observed once, and the top ten hold around 13%.

The sequenced sample was peripheral blood. The chain has TRBV6-5 and TRBJ1-3; maybe TRBD1 (5 bases). This sequence originates from a human donor in a cohort sampled during active COVID-19. In nucleotides, the CDR3 is TGTGCCAGCAGTTCCTGGGGCGGAAACACCATATATTTT. This codes for CASSSWGGNTIYF.